The source of this TCR beta chain is a study of blood T cell repertoires in COVID-19 (TCRdb year 2020). Some background on the complete study: Samples from collaborators originated in the United States, Italy and Spain and spanned both the acute and convalescent phases of COVID-19. Samples came from the ongoing ImmuneRACE study (first 160 participants) plus 1,254 subjects from 6 global collaborators. The material from the prospective study consisted of cDNA or gDNA derived from T cells, B-cell-depleted T cells, or PBMCs. The repertoires were released in a freely available public database intended as a resource for research on the immune response to SARS-CoV-2. Subjects who had been exposed to COVID-19, were actively infected with it, or had recovered from it provided the deeply sampled blood TCRbeta repertoires that made up the dataset. Where available, HLA class I and class II types were obtained from metadata supplied by the sample provider rather than from assay-based typing. A de-identified subject ID, COVID-19 status, age in years and sex were almost always included in the sample metadata. Study-level results and caveats: Clinical and demographic metadata were provided uncurated, with the amount varying by source and participant.

Participants in the prospective study were aged roughly 18 to 89 years, lived in more than 20 United States geographic areas, and enrolled through a virtual design. Cohort assignment in the prospective study relied on participant-reported clinical history from a screening survey and a study questionnaire. Mobile phlebotomists in the prospective study collected whole blood, serum and a nasopharyngeal or oropharyngeal swab from every participant. Participants in the prospective study had the option to provide additional blood draws and questionnaires over a roughly two-month period. Blood samples from the prospective study were shipped frozen or at room temperature prior to DNA extraction. With respect to this clone: What this receptor recognizes is not known. No base quality information exists; no much larger clone differs at one position.

The immunoSEQ Assay, a bias-controlled multiplex PCR, was used to amplify TCRbeta CDR3 regions from genomic DNA. Processing in the source paper ran as follows. Nucleated cell counts per sample were estimated from amplification of reference gene primers within the assay. To quantify the absolute abundance of each unique TCRbeta CDR3 rearrangement, sequence reads were collapsed and filtered. For each sample, productive Simpson clonality was calculated as the square root of Simpson's diversity index over productive rearrangements. Drawn from immuneACCESS, this table holds only the in-frame rearrangements with V and J called that TCRdb kept. Clones are partly lost; checked studies trace under half to an unresolved V gene and leave the rest unexplained. V, J and clone size are those of that table, while D and trimming were read from the DNA. The sample records a few hundred thousand clones, about 84% of which are singletons. The top ten hold roughly 4.5% of the sample.

Per the germline V gene (reference sequence), SGHKS is the CDR1 and YYEKEE is the CDR2. CDR3 length: 15 amino acids, cysteine to phenylalanine. Of the read, only the CDR3 DNA is kept; its 45 bases are in frame from base 1. The V end loses 0 bases and the J end loses 10 bases, and a stretch of 19 bases separates them. Source material: PBMCs or T cells enriched from blood (not recorded which). The sequence links TRBV5-5 to TRBJ1-1; matching of 6 bases hints at TRBD1 as the D gene. The receptor comes from a man aged 25 to 40 with acute COVID-19. The CDR3 reads as follows: CASSLAGTPSEGAFF. In nucleotides, the sequence is TGTGCCAGCAGCTTGGCCGGGACACCCTCCGAGGGAGCTTTCTTT.